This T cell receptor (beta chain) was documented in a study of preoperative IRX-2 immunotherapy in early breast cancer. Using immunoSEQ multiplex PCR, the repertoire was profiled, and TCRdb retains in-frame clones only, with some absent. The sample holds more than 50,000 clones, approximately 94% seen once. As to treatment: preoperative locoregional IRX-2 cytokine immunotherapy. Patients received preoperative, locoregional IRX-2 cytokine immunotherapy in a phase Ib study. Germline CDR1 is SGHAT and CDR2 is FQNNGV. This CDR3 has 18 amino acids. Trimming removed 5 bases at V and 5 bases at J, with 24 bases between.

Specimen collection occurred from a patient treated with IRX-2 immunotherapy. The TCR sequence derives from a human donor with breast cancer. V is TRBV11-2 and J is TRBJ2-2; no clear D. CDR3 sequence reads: CASSIPDVVGNGTGELFF. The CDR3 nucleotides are TGTGCCAGCAGCATCCCGGACGTAGTTGGTAACGGGACCGGGGAGCTGTTTTTT.